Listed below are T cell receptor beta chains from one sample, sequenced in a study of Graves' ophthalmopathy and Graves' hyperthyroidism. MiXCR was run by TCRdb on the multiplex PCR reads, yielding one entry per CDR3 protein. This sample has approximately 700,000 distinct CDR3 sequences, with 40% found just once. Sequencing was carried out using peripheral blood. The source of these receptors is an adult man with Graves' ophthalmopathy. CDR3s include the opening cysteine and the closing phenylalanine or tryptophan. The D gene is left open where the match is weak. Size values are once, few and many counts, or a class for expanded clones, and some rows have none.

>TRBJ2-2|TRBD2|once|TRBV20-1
TGCAGTGCTAGGCAGCGGGGTGTTGTCGGGGAGCTGTTTTTT
CSARQRGVVGELFF
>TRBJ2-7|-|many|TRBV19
TGTGCCAGTAGTAACATACAGAACTACGAGCAGTACTTC
CASSNIQNYEQYF
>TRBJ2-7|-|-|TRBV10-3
TGTGCCAGCAGTCTCCCGGGTACCATCGAGCAGTACTTC
CASSLPGTIEQYF
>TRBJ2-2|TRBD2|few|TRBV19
TGTGCCAGTAGCTCGAGGGGAGGGCGAGGTCCCGGGGAGCTGTTTTTT
CASSSRGGRGPGELFF
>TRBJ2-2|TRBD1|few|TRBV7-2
TGTGCCGGAGGGGGACAGGTCACCGGGGAGCTGTTTTTT
CAGGGQVTGELFF
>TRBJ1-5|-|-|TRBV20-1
TGCAGTGCTAGAGCAACAGAGTACGCAAGTCAGCCCCAGCATTTT
CSARATEYASQPQHF
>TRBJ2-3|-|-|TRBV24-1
TGTGCCACCAGTGATTTGGGACACCGGTCGGATACGCAGTATTTT
CATSDLGHRSDTQYF
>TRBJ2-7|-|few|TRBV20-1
TGCAGTGCTAAGGGGGAACCTCGCGAGCAGTACTTC
CSAKGEPREQYF
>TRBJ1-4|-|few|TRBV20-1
TGCAGTGCTAGGCACGGGTCGGCGAATGAAAAACTGTTTTTT
CSARHGSANEKLFF
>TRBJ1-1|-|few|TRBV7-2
TGTGCCAGCAGCTTCCTAGGGGGAATGAACACTGAAGCTTTCTTT
CASSFLGGMNTEAFF
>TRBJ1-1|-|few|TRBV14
TGTGCCAGCAGCGCAGGACACGCCAACACTGAAGCTTTCTTT
CASSAGHANTEAFF
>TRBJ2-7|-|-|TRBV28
TGTGCCAGCAAGGAACTTGAGAGTGAGCAGTACTTC
CASKELESEQYF
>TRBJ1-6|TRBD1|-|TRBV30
TGTGCCTGGAGTCCCCGGGACAGCCTGCACTTT
CAWSPRDSLHF
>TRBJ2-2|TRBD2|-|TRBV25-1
TGTGCCAGCAGTGCTAGAGGCCTAGCGGGGGGGAACACCGGGGAGCTGTTTTTT
CASSARGLAGGNTGELFF
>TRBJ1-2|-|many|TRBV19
TGTGCCAGTAGGAGTTTAGACGTGGATGGCTACACCTTC
CASRSLDVDGYTF
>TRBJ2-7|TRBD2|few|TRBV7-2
TGTGCCAGCAGCTTATCCCCCGGACTAGCGGGGGCCTACGAGCAGTACTTC
CASSLSPGLAGAYEQYF
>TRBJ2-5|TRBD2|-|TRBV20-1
TGCAGTGCTAAACTAGCGGGAGTACGGGAGACCCAGTACTTC
CSAKLAGVRETQYF
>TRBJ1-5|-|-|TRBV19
TGTGCCAGTAGTATCAGGCCCTATAATCAGCCCCAGCATTTT
CASSIRPYNQPQHF
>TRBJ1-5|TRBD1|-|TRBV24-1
TGTGCCAGCATTTGGCGGGACAGGTACTATCAGCCCCAGCATTTT
CASIWRDRYYQPQHF
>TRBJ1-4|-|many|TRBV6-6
TGTGCCAGCAGTGAACCGGACAGTGAAAAACTGTTTTTT
CASSEPDSEKLFF
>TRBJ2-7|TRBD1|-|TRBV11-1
TGTGCCAGCAGCTCCTTTGGACAGGGGGATTACGAGCAGTACTTC
CASSSFGQGDYEQYF
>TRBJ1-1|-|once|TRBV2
TGTGCCAGCAGTGAGGCAGGGACCACTGAAGCTTTCTTT
CASSEAGTTEAFF
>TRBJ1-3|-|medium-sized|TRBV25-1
TGTGCCAGCAGTGAACCCTCGGGCTCTGGAAACACCATATATTTT
CASSEPSGSGNTIYF
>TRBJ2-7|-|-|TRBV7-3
TGCGCCAGCAGCCAACAGCAGACAGTATACGAGCAGTACTTC
CASSQQQTVYEQYF
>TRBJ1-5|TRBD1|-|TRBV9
TGTGCCAGCAGCAGATCGACAGGGTCTGATAGCAATCAGCCCCAGCATTTT
CASSRSTGSDSNQPQHF
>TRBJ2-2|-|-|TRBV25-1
TGTGCCAGCAGGGACCCCCCGGATAAGGTCGGGGAGCTGTTTTTT
CASRDPPDKVGELFF
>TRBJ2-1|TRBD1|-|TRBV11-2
TGTGCCAGCAGTAAAGACCCTACAGGGGAAGAGCAGTTCTTC
CASSKDPTGEEQFF
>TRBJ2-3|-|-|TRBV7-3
TGTGCCAGCAGCTCCCAGGGCAGAAGTAGCACAGATACGCAGTATTTT
CASSSQGRSSTDTQYF
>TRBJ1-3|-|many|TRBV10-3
TGTGCCATCAGTGAGTCGAGTTACTCTGGAAACACCATATATTTT
CAISESSYSGNTIYF
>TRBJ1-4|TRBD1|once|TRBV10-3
TGTGCCATCAGTGGGGGGACAGGGGCTAATGAAAAACTGTTTTTT
CAISGGTGANEKLFF
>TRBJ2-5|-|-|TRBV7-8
TGTGCCAGCAGCGTTGATCCGTCCGGGACGTCGGGAGAGACCCAGTACTTC
CASSVDPSGTSGETQYF
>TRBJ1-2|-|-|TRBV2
TGTGCCAGCTCACCACCTATCAGGGCGGGGACGGCCTACACCTTC
CASSPPIRAGTAYTF
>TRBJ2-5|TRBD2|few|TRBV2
TGTGCCTGCCGGCGGGAGGGGCAAGAGACCCAGTACTTC
CACRREGQETQYF
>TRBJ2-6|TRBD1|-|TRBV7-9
TGTGCCAGCCGACGGAGCATTGGACAGGGAGTCTCTGGGGCCAACGTCCTGACTTTC
CASRRSIGQGVSGANVLTF
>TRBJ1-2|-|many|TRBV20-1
TGCAGTGCCCGTCAGGGAGCCTATGGCTACACCTTC
CSARQGAYGYTF
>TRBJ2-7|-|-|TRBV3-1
TGTGCCAGCAGCCAAGGAGGGGAAGGCTACGAGCAGTACTTC
CASSQGGEGYEQYF
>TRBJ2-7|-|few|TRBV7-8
TGTGCCAGCAGCTTCGAGCGGGCGAGCTCCTACGAGCAGTACTTC
CASSFERASSYEQYF
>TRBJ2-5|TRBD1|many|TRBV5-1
TGCGCCAGCAGCCCTACGACAGGGCTGGGAGAGACCCAGTACTTC
CASSPTTGLGETQYF
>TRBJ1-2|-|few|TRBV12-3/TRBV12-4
TGTGCCAGCAGCCCAGCGAGCAAACTACACTATGGCTACACCTTC
CASSPASKLHYGYTF
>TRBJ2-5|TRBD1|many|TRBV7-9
TGTGCCAGCAGCTTAGATCCGACAGGGCGGCAGACCCAGTACTTC
CASSLDPTGRQTQYF
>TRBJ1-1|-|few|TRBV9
TGTGCCAGCAGCCCCCGTATGCAGAACACTGAAGCTTTCTTT
CASSPRMQNTEAFF
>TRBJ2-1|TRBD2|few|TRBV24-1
TGTGCCACCAGTGATTTGGGAGCGGGGCCGTCCTACAATGAGCAGTTCTTC
CATSDLGAGPSYNEQFF
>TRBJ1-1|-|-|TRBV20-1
TGCAGTGCTAGCCCTACACCAGACACTGAAGCTTTCTTT
CSASPTPDTEAFF
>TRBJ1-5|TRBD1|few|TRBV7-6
TGTGCCAGCAGCTTAGGACAGGGAGGCGAGCCCCAGCATTTT
CASSLGQGGEPQHF
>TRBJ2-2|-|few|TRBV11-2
TGTGCCAGCAGCTCAGGACTAAGGAACACCGGGGAGCTGTTTTTT
CASSSGLRNTGELFF
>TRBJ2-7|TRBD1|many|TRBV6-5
TGTGCCAGCAGAGGGACAGGTCCTCACGAGCAGTACTTC
CASRGTGPHEQYF
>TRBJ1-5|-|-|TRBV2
TGTGCCAGCAGAGAGGGGGTGGGCGATCAGCCCCAGCATTTT
CASREGVGDQPQHF
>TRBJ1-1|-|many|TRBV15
TGTGCCACCAGCCCCGCCGGGAGTATGTTCACTGAAGCTTTCTTT
CATSPAGSMFTEAFF
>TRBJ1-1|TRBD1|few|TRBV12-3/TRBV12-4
TGTGCCAGCAGCTTCTCGGACAGGGTAACTGAAGCTTTCTTT
CASSFSDRVTEAFF
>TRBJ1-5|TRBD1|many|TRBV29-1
TGCAGCGTGAGACAGGGGGCCAGTCAGCCCCAGCATTTT
CSVRQGASQPQHF
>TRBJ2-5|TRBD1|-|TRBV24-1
TGTGCCACCAGTGACCCAGGGACAGTGGAACAAGAGACCCAGTACTTC
CATSDPGTVEQETQYF
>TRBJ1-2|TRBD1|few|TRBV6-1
TGTGCCAGCAGCGCCCAGGGGGCGAGAGTCTATGGCTACACCTTC
CASSAQGARVYGYTF
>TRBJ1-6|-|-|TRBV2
TGTGCCAGCAGGGACCGGGACATGGATCTTTCGCTCCTCCACTTT
CASRDRDMDLSLLHF
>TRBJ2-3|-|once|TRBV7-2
TGTGCCAGCGGAGACACAAGCACAGATACGCAGTATTTT
CASGDTSTDTQYF
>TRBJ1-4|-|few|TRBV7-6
TGTGCCAGCAGCTTAGGACAGGTCGGGGTCGAAAAACTGTTTTTT
CASSLGQVGVEKLFF